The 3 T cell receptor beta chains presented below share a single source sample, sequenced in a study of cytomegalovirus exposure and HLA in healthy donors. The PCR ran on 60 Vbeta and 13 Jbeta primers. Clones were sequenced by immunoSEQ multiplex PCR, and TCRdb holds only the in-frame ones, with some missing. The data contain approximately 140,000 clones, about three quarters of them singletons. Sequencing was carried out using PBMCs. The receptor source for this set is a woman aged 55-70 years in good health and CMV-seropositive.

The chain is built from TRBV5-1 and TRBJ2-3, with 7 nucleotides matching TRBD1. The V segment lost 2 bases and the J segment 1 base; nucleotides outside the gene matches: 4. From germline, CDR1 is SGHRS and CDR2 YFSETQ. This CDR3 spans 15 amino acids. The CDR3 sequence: CASSLGDRRTDTQYF. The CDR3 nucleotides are TGCGCCAGCAGCTTAGGGGACAGACGCACAGATACGCAGTATTTT.

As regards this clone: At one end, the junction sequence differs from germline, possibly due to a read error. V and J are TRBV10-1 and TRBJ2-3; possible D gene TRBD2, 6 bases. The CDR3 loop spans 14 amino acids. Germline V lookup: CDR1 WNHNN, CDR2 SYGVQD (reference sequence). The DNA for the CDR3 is TGCGCCAGCAGCCCGGGACTTAGCACCGATACGCAGTATTTT. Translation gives CASSPGLSTDTQYF.

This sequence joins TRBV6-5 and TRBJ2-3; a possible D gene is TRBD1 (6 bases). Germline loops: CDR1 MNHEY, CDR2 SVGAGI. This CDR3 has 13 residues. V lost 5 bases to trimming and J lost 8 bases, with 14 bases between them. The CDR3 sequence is CASSGLGGSTQYF. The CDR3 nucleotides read TGTGCCAGCAGTGGCCTAGGGGGAAGTACGCAGTATTTT.